The clone carrying this T cell receptor (beta chain) was observed a few times. Its matching antigen is unknown. Each CDR3 protein gets one entry after TCRdb re-called the reads with MiXCR. Counted here are 450,000 to 600,000 distinct CDR3 sequences, approximately 46% occurring once; the ten biggest clones make up approximately 40%. The data originate from a study of T cell repertoires in cytomegalovirus infection. Across the whole study: Selected CMV epitopes included recently identified HLA-C-restricted ones as well as well-studied HLA-B-restricted ones. Shared public TCR beta signatures pointed to both CMV infection and a matching HLA type. Study-level points and caveats: HLA-C-restricted CMV clonotypes gave the most frequent clonotype in two of eight donors.

V dropped 5 bases and J dropped 3 bases, with 13 bases sitting between them. This CDR3 has 14 residues. The germline gives CDR1 SNHLY, CDR2 FYNNEI. This material consisted of cultured PBMCs, taken from culture after CMV antigen stimulation. This TCR derives from a human donor in good health (CMV status not recorded). Some clones in this sample may be carry-over from other donors' samples. The chain links TRBV2 to TRBJ2-5; D possibly uses TRBD1 or TRBD2 (5 bases each). CDR3 loop: CASSNGTREETQYF. In DNA form, the CDR3 reads TGTGCCAGCAGTAACGGGACCCGGGAAGAGACCCAGTACTTC.